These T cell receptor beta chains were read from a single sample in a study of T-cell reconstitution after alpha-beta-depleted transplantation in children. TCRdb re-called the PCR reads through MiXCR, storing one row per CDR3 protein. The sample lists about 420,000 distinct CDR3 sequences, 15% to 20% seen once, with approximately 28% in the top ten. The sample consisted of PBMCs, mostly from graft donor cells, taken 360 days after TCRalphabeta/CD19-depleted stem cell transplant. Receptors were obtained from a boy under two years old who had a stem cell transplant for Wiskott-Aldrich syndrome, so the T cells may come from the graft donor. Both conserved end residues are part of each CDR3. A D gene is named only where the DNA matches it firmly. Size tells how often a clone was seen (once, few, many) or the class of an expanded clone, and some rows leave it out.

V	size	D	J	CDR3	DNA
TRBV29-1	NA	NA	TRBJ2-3	CSAQGSHSSTDTQYF	TGCAGCGCTCAGGGGTCCCACTCCAGCACAGATACGCAGTATTTT
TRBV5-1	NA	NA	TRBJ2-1	CASSLGLGNEQFF	TGTGCCAGCAGCTTAGGCCTAGGCAATGAGCAGTTCTTC
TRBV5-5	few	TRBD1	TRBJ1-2	CASRTGTGNYGYTF	TGTGCCAGCAGGACCGGGACAGGGAACTATGGCTACACCTTC
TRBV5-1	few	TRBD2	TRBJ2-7	CASSLLTSGVSAYEQYF	TGCGCCAGCAGCTTGCTAACTAGCGGGGTCAGCGCCTACGAGCAGTACTTC
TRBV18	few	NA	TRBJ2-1	CASSPPDRGWAIYNEQFF	TGTGCCAGCTCACCACCGGATAGGGGGTGGGCCATCTACAATGAGCAGTTCTTC
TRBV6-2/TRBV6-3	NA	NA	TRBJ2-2	CASSDRHTTGELFF	TGTGCCAGCAGTGACAGACATACCACCGGGGAGCTGTTTTTT
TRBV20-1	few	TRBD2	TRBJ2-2	CSARDRYLAGVNTGELFF	TGCAGTGCTAGAGATCGGTACCTAGCGGGAGTGAACACCGGGGAGCTGTTTTTT
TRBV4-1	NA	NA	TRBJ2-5	CASSLTRGAGETQYF	TGCGCCAGCAGCCTAACCCGGGGGGCGGGGGAGACCCAGTACTTC
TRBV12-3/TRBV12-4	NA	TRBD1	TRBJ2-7	CASSPDRGISSYEQYF	TGTGCCAGCAGCCCTGACAGGGGAATTAGCTCCTACGAGCAGTACTTC
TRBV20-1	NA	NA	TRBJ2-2	CSASAGKNTGELFF	TGCAGTGCTAGTGCGGGCAAGAACACCGGGGAGCTGTTTTTT
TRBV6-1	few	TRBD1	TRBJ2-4	CASSPTGADAKNIQYF	TGTGCCAGCAGCCCGACAGGGGCTGATGCCAAAAACATTCAGTACTTC
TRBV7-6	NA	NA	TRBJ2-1	CASSLELVRYNEQFF	TGTGCCAGCAGCTTAGAACTAGTAAGGTACAATGAGCAGTTCTTC
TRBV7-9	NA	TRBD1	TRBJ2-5	CASSFSQQGRETQYF	TGTGCCAGCAGCTTTTCACAACAGGGGAGAGAGACCCAGTACTTC
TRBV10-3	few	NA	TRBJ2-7	CAISESASPYEQYF	TGTGCCATCAGTGAGTCCGCCAGCCCCTACGAGCAGTACTTC
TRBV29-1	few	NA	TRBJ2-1	CSVADVGLYNEQFF	TGCAGCGTTGCAGACGTAGGCCTCTACAATGAGCAGTTCTTC
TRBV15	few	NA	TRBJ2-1	CATSRDDGTGSNNEQFF	TGTGCCACCAGCAGAGATGATGGAACAGGGAGCAACAATGAGCAGTTCTTC
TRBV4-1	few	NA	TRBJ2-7	CASSQEGDNEQYF	TGCGCCAGCAGCCAAGAAGGGGATAACGAGCAGTACTTC
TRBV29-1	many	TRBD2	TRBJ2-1	CSVEDWAGLAGENEQFF	TGCAGCGTTGAAGATTGGGCGGGACTAGCGGGAGAAAATGAGCAGTTCTTC
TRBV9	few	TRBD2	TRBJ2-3	CASSYYDTSGGSTDTQYF	TGTGCCAGCAGCTATTACGATACTAGCGGGGGAAGCACAGATACGCAGTATTTT
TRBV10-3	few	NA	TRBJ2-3	CAISDPRGAPDTQYF	TGTGCCATCAGTGACCCCAGGGGCGCACCAGATACGCAGTATTTT
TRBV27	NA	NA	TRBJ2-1	CASSIRGDEQFF	TGTGCCAGCAGTATAAGAGGCGATGAGCAGTTCTTC
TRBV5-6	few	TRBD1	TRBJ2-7	CASSRWSDRGFYEQYF	TGTGCCAGCAGCAGGTGGAGCGACAGGGGGTTCTACGAGCAGTACTTC
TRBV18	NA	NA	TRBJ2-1	CASSPEVGGYNEQFF	TGTGCCAGCTCACCAGAAGTGGGGGGATACAATGAGCAGTTCTTC
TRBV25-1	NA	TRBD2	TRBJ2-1	CASSESIRGLATYNEQFF	TGTGCCAGCAGTGAATCTATTAGGGGACTAGCGACCTACAATGAGCAGTTCTTC
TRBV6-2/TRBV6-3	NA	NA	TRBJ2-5	CASSRDGHQYF	TGTGCCAGCAGTAGGGACGGGCACCAGTACTTC
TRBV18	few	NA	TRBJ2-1	CASSPAGSGGQFF	TGTGCCAGCTCACCCGCAGGGTCTGGTGGGCAGTTCTTC
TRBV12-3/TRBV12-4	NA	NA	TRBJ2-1	CASSLFTVGRHNEQFF	TGTGCCAGCAGTTTATTCACGGTCGGCCGGCACAATGAGCAGTTCTTC
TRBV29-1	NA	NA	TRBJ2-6	CSVVGSGANVLTF	TGCAGCGTTGTCGGCTCTGGGGCCAACGTCCTGACTTTC
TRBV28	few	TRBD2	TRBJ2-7	CASSLGWGSGGQYF	TGTGCCAGCAGTTTAGGATGGGGGTCGGGAGGGCAGTACTTC
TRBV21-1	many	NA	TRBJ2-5	CASSSREREHTQETQYF	TGTGCCAGCAGCAGTCGCGAGCGGGAGCATACTCAAGAGACCCAGTACTTC
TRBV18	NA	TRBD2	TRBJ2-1	CASSGSGSGYNEQFF	TGTGCCAGCTCAGGTAGCGGGAGTGGTTACAATGAGCAGTTCTTC
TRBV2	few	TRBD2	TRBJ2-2	CASQTTPTSGKTRRTGELFF	TGTGCCAGCCAAACGACCCCGACTAGCGGGAAGACGCGACGCACCGGGGAGCTGTTTTTT